The 12 T cell receptor beta chains given below trace back to one sample, sequenced in a study of CD8+CD57+ T cells in acquired aplastic anemia. Sequencing involved patients with CD8+CD57+ cell expansion previously shown by flow cytometry. Profiling that covered TCR beta VDJ and CDR3 relied on genomic DNA as its template. TCRdb re-derived calls from the reads in MiXCR, one entry per CDR3 protein. The repertoire holds around 150,000 distinct CDR3 sequences, with 71% as singletons. Sample: sorted CD4+, CD8+, or CD8+CD57+ T cells (not recorded which) from PBMCs. These receptor sequences come from a human donor with aplastic anemia.

This clonotype was recorded once. The V call is TRBV5-6, the J call TRBJ2-5; D is undetermined. The germline gives CDR1 SGHDT, CDR2 YYEEEE. This CDR3 spans 13 amino acids. With 5 bases removed from V and 5 bases from J, the gap between germline ends came to 13 bases. As DNA, the CDR3 is TGTGCCAGCAGGAAACGTCCTATTGAGACCCAGTACTTC. It codes for CASRKRPIETQYF.

V usage is TRBV7-3 and J usage is TRBJ2-7, with 9 bases aligning to TRBD1. This CDR3 has 15 residues. Germline CDR1 is SGHTA and CDR2 is FQGTGA. V trimming: 5 bases; J trimming: 3 bases; junction bases outside the gene matches: 8. The chain's CDR3 is CASSVQGARFYEQYF. The CDR3 coding sequence is TGTGCCAGCAGCGTACAGGGGGCGAGGTTCTACGAGCAGTACTTC.

The chain carries TRBV19 and TRBJ1-2; 9 bases align to TRBD1. The V gene end was trimmed by 3 bases and the J gene end by 4 bases; junction bases not matched to a gene: 3. Germline CDR1 and CDR2: LNHDA and SQIVND (reference sequence). The CDR3 length is 14 residues. CDR3 sequence reads: CASSMGQGGYGYTF. The DNA for the CDR3 is TGTGCCAGTAGTATGGGACAGGGTGGCTATGGCTACACCTTC.

The chain employs TRBV20-1 and TRBJ2-7; TRBD1 aligns across 7 bases. Trimming took 0 bases from V and 3 from J; bases not matched to a gene: 8. Germline V CDR1 and CDR2: DFQATT, SNEGSKA (reference sequence). The CDR3 is made up of 15 amino acids. CDR3 bases: TGCAGTGCTAGAGATTTCTCGGACAGGATCTACGAGCAGTACTTC. Translating gives CSARDFSDRIYEQYF.

This clonotype was observed a handful of times. This chain uses TRBV7-8 with TRBJ1-2, with D unclear. With 0 bases removed from V and 2 bases from J, the gap between germline ends came to 7 bases. Germline lookup yields CDR1 SGHVS and CDR2 FQNEAQ. The CDR3 is 14 amino acids. CDR3 in amino acids: CASSLARQNYGYTF. The CDR3 DNA follows: TGTGCCAGCAGCTTAGCAAGGCAGAACTATGGCTACACCTTC.

DNA for the CDR3: TGTGCCAGCAGCGATCGGGTGCTCCACTTT. It is translated as CASSDRVLHF. V and J are TRBV7-9 and TRBJ1-6, with D unresolved. V was shortened by 5 bases and J by 16 bases, with 9 bases between the two germline ends. The germline V gene has CDR1 SEHNR and CDR2 FQNEAQ (reference sequence). This CDR3 has 10 residues.

This clonotype was detected a few times. This rearrangement joins TRBV20-1 to TRBJ1-6; 7 bases are a match to TRBD1. Germline trimming cut 1 base from V and 9 bases from J; bases unmatched to any gene: 3. Germline CDR1 and CDR2: DFQATT and SNEGSKA (reference sequence). The CDR3 has 13 amino acids. CDR3 sequence (DNA): TGCAGTGCTAGAGGACAGGGAGGTTCACCCCTCCACTTT. Translating it yields CSARGQGGSPLHF.

The chain employs TRBV10-2 and TRBJ2-7; TRBD2 matches at 12 bases. The CDR3 contains 17 residues. CDR1 is WSHSY and CDR2 is SAAADI in the germline V gene. V lost 2 bases, J lost 4 bases, and 9 bases stayed unmatched. The CDR3 region has the DNA TGCGCCAGCAGTGAGAGTCTAGCGGGAGGGCCTAAGTACGAGCAGTACTTC. Its protein product is CASSESLAGGPKYEQYF.

Worth noting for this clonotype: At one end the junction does not follow the germline gene, possibly because of a read error. The chain combines TRBV5-4 with TRBJ1-1; D may be TRBD1 (5 bases). Germline V gene sequence: CDR1 SGHNT, CDR2 YYREEE (reference sequence). The CDR3 loop spans 14 amino acids. CDR3 protein: CTSSLEGRRTEAFF. CDR3 sequence (DNA): TGTACCAGCAGCTTGGAGGGGAGAAGGACTGAAGCTTTCTTT.

The chain couples TRBV7-8 to TRBJ1-2; 8 bases match TRBD1. Germline V gene lookup returns CDR1 SGHVS and CDR2 FQNEAQ. This CDR3 is 14 amino acids long. V lost 4 bases to trimming and J lost 3 bases; unmatched junction nucleotides: 4. Written as DNA, the CDR3 is TGTGCCAGCAGCTACGGACAGGGAGACTATGGCTACACCTTC. The encoded protein is CASSYGQGDYGYTF.

The table lists this clonotype with a few counts. The gene calls are TRBV7-8 and TRBJ2-1, with TRBD1 matching 9 bases. The CDR3 sequence is 16 residues long. J lost 6 bases, V lost 2 bases, and 8 bases had no gene match. Germline V gives CDR1 SGHVS, CDR2 FQNEAQ. CDR3 region: CASSLQPPGQGNEQFF. The CDR3 DNA sequence: TGTGCCAGCAGCTTACAACCTCCGGGACAGGGCAATGAGCAGTTCTTC. Using reference TRBV7-8 and TRBJ2-1 for the parts outside the CDR3, the full variable domain is GAGVSQSPRYKVAKRGQDVALRCDPISGHVSLFWYQQALGQGPEFLTYFQNEAQLDKSGLPSDRFFAERPEGSVSTLKIQRTQQEDSAVYLCASSLQPPGQGNEQFFGPGTRLTVL.

The J gene is TRBJ2-1, the V gene TRBV5-1; possibly TRBD1 for D (5 bases). The CDR3 consists of 13 residues. Trimming pared 5 bases from V and 4 bases from J, leaving 10 bases between. From germline, CDR1 is SGHRS and CDR2 YFSETQ. The CDR3: CASSGADYNEQFF. CDR3 nucleotide sequence: TGCGCCAGCAGTGGGGCGGATTACAATGAGCAGTTCTTC.